This TCR beta chain was identified during a study of T cells expressing NK-cell markers. Germline V gene sequence: CDR1 SGHRS, CDR2 YFSETQ. CDR3 length: 17 amino acids. TCRdb re-called the 5' RACE reads and catalogs CDR3 proteins one per entry, DNA excluded. This listing includes roughly 390,000 distinct CDR3 sequences. About this clonotype itself: Its antigen is still unknown.

General study points: Dominant NKG2C+ clonotype frequencies of 1.0-7.0% of CD8+ T cells were measured in about six donors.

This TCR was recovered from a woman between 50 and 59 years old in good health. The sequenced sample was blood T cells: a sorted CD56 or NKG2C T cell subset, CD4+ or CD8+ T cells, or bulk PBMC T cells (not recorded which). The chain couples TRBV5-1 to TRBJ2-1; the TCRdb D gene call, TRBD1, has no DNA to confirm it. The CDR3 loop reads CASSPYPGQGAPGEQFF.